The 22 T cell receptor beta chains below all came from one sample that was sequenced in a study of blood T cell repertoires in COVID-19. Method: immunoSEQ multiplex PCR; TCRdb's copy keeps in-frame clones and lacks some. The sample has over 120,000 clones; about nine tenths are singletons. Sample: peripheral blood. The receptors derive from a woman aged 45-60 years with acute or convalescent COVID-19.

V usage is TRBV7-2 and J usage is TRBJ2-2; TRBD2 agrees at 14 bases. V lost 5 bases to trimming and J lost 5 bases; unmatched junction nucleotides: 13. The CDR3 is 19 amino acids. Germline V gene sequence: CDR1 SGHTA, CDR2 FQGNSA. This chain's CDR3 is CASSPGLAGVNPLTGELFF. For the CDR3, the DNA is TGTGCCAGCAGCCCGGGACTAGCGGGAGTTAATCCATTGACCGGGGAGCTGTTTTTT. Together with reference TRBV7-2 and TRBJ2-2, the CDR3 gives the full variable domain: GAGVSQSPSNKVTEKGKDVELRCDPISGHTALYWYRQSLGQGLEFLIYFQGNSAPDKSGLPSDRFSAERTGGSVSTLTIQRTQQEDSAVYLCASSPGLAGVNPLTGELFFGEGSRLTVL.

The J gene is TRBJ2-7, the V gene TRBV18, with 9 nucleotides matching TRBD2. Germline V lookup: CDR1 KGHSH, CDR2 LQKENI. The V and J ends lost 6 bases and 5 bases, in that order; junction bases with no gene match: 8. CDR3 length: 14 residues. The CDR3 is CASSSASGTHEQYF. Here the CDR3 DNA reads TGTGCCAGCTCCTCTGCTAGCGGGACCCACGAGCAGTACTTC.

The chain uses TRBV5-4 and TRBJ2-7; D gene unclear. CDR1 and CDR2 from the germline V gene are SGHNT and YYREEE (reference sequence). Trimming stripped 4 bases from V and 3 bases from J, with 17 bases between. The CDR3 extends over 15 amino acids. Here the CDR3 DNA reads TGTGCCAGCAGCGAGGATCCACAAACTTTCTACGAGCAGTACTTC. Translation: CASSEDPQTFYEQYF.

The rearrangement links TRBV27 to TRBJ2-1, with 8 bases identical to TRBD2. Germline V gene lookup returns CDR1 MNHEY and CDR2 SMNVEV (reference sequence). The CDR3 runs 14 residues. Unmatched junction bases numbered 7, after V lost 3 bases and J lost 9 bases. The CDR3 loop reads CASSFGGGSGEQFF. The CDR3 bases are TGTGCCAGCAGTTTCGGCGGGGGGTCCGGTGAGCAGTTCTTC.

The chain is built from TRBV5-1 and TRBJ1-1; 7 nucleotides line up with TRBD1. Germline V gives CDR1 SGHRS, CDR2 YFSETQ. V lost 0 bases and J lost 5; bases outside the gene matches: 10. The CDR3 consists of 16 residues. In DNA, the CDR3 is TGCGCCAGCAGCTTGGTAGGGGGCGGTAGGTGGACTGAAGCTTTCTTT. This translates into CASSLVGGGRWTEAFF.

V usage is TRBV5-1 and J usage is TRBJ1-4; TRBD1 matches at 9 bases. The trim removed 4 bases at V and 7 bases at J, leaving 8 bases unmatched. This CDR3 is 15 amino acids long. Per the germline V gene, CDR1 is SGHRS and CDR2 is YFSETQ. Written as DNA, the CDR3 is TGCGCCAGCAGCCCGGACAGGGGTTATGGTGAAAAACTGTTTTTT. This sequence encodes CASSPDRGYGEKLFF.

The J gene is TRBJ1-4, the V gene TRBV2; 10 positions match TRBD1. This CDR3 contains 14 residues. Germline CDR1 SNHLY, CDR2 FYNNEI. V was pared by 8 bases and J by 8 bases, with 8 bases of the junction left unmatched. The CDR3 DNA reads as TGTGCCAGCCTGGGGGACAGGGGTAACGAAAAACTGTTTTTT. Residues: CASLGDRGNEKLFF.

J is TRBJ2-3 and V is TRBV3-1 (or the pseudogene TRBV3-2); D is unresolved. The germline V gene has CDR1 LGHDT and CDR2 YNNKEL (reference sequence). This CDR3 contains 12 residues. The V and J ends lost 4 bases and 7 bases respectively, with 9 bases between them. CDR3 protein: CASSRNKNTQYF. CDR3 coding DNA: TGTGCCAGCAGCCGCAACAAGAATACGCAGTATTTT.

This chain links TRBV13 with TRBJ2-5; TRBD1 aligns across 10 bases. The CDR3 loop spans 16 amino acids. CDR1 and CDR2 (germline): PRHDT, FYEKMQ (reference sequence). V shed 5 bases, J shed 1 base, and the junction held 7 bases outside the gene matches. In DNA, the CDR3 is TGTGCCAGCAGCGGCCCGGGACAGGGGATCCAAGAGACCCAGTACTTC. Translated: CASSGPGQGIQETQYF.

CDR3 nucleotide sequence: TGCGCCAGCAGCCTCGCGGGACAGGGGGTCGAGCAGTACTTC. This translates into CASSLAGQGVEQYF. This rearrangement joins TRBV4-1 to TRBJ2-7; 11 bases agree with TRBD1. The CDR3 has 14 amino acids. Germline trimming cut 4 bases from V and 6 bases from J; bases unmatched to any gene: 5. Per the germline V gene, CDR1 is MGHRA and CDR2 is YSYEKL.

This clone occurred once. The rearrangement uses TRBV6-1 and TRBJ2-7, with TRBD1 identical over 9 bases. From germline, CDR1 is MNHNS and CDR2 SASEGT. V lost 5 bases to trimming and J lost 2 bases; unmatched junction nucleotides: 7. This CDR3 contains 15 residues. The CDR3 loop is CASSNRQGVTYEQYF. The DNA of the CDR3 is TGTGCCAGCAGTAACCGACAGGGGGTTACCTACGAGCAGTACTTC.

The chain has TRBV6-6 and TRBJ2-3, with D unclear. The CDR3 totals 15 residues. The ends were cut back, 4 bases at V and 0 bases at J, with 11 bases in the middle. Germline V gives CDR1 MNHNY, CDR2 SVGAGI (reference sequence). DNA of the CDR3: TGTGCCAGCAGTTCCCGACACCCTAGCACAGATACGCAGTATTTT. It encodes CASSSRHPSTDTQYF.

The chain links TRBV6-1 to TRBJ1-2, with a weak D call TRBD1 (5 bases). Trimming took 3 bases from V and 1 from J, leaving 6 bases between them. The CDR3 length is 13 residues. The germline gives CDR1 MNHNS, CDR2 SASEGT. Here the CDR3 DNA reads TGTGCCAGCAGTGAGACAGATAACTATGGCTACACCTTC. It encodes CASSETDNYGYTF.

V is TRBV6-5 and J is TRBJ2-2; D not resolved. Trimming took 4 bases from V and 1 from J, leaving 7 bases between them. Germline V CDR1 and CDR2: MNHEY, SVGAGI. The CDR3 extends over 14 amino acids. In nucleotides, the CDR3 is TGTGCCAGCAGTTTTAGCCTGAACACCGGGGAGCTGTTTTTT. Translation: CASSFSLNTGELFF.

V gene TRBV5-4 combines with J gene TRBJ2-1; 7 bases are shared with TRBD2. The CDR3 loop spans 14 amino acids. V trimming: 3 bases; J trimming: 5 bases; junction bases outside the gene matches: 5. Germline V gene sequence: CDR1 SGHNT, CDR2 YYREEE (reference sequence). CDR3 nucleotides: TGTGCCAGCAGCTCGTCAGGGAGGGACAATGAGCAGTTCTTC. It yields the protein CASSSSGRDNEQFF.

V usage is TRBV10-3 and J usage is TRBJ2-3; perhaps TRBD1 as D (6 bases). The CDR3 runs to 14 residues. Germline V gene sequence: CDR1 ENHRY, CDR2 SYGVKD. V was clipped by 6 bases and J by 2 bases, with 12 bases between them. The CDR3 nucleotides read TGTGCCATCAGCCCGACAGGACTCACAGATACGCAGTATTTT. As protein: CAISPTGLTDTQYF.

This chain uses TRBV27 with TRBJ2-1, with 10 bases matching TRBD1. The trim removed 5 bases at V and 6 bases at J, leaving 10 bases unmatched. The CDR3 totals 16 residues. Germline V gene lookup returns CDR1 MNHEY and CDR2 SMNVEV (reference sequence). The CDR3 is CASSPPDRGLGNEQFF. The DNA of the CDR3 is TGTGCCAGCAGTCCCCCCGACAGGGGGCTGGGCAATGAGCAGTTCTTC.

The rearrangement uses TRBV6-1 and TRBJ1-5; a weak D match, TRBD1 (6 bases). The length of the CDR3 is 17 residues. Per the germline V gene, CDR1 is MNHNS and CDR2 is SASEGT. The V gene lost 2 bases and the J gene lost 0 bases, with 14 bases spanning the gap. The CDR3, as DNA: TGTGCCAGCAGTGAACGGGACACCAGATATAGCAATCAGCCCCAGCATTTT. Translation gives CASSERDTRYSNQPQHF.

For the CDR3, the DNA is TGTGCCATCAGTGTCAGACAGGGAGAAACTGAAGCTTTCTTT. Protein: CAISVRQGETEAFF. This rearrangement joins TRBV10-3 to TRBJ1-1; 7 bases are a match to TRBD1. V shed 4 bases and J 5 bases; nucleotides not matched to a gene: 7. This CDR3 has 14 residues. From germline, CDR1 is ENHRY and CDR2 SYGVKD.

This clone turned up a few times. V gene TRBV6-5 combines with J gene TRBJ1-2; D gene ambiguous. Germline V lookup: CDR1 MNHEY, CDR2 SVGAGI. Trimming removed 5 bases at V and 2 bases at J, with 6 bases between. The CDR3 consists of 12 residues. CDR3 in amino acids: CASSRANYGYTF. The CDR3 DNA follows: TGTGCCAGCAGTCGAGCGAACTATGGCTACACCTTC.

The chain is built from TRBV7-9 and TRBJ1-2; weak D call: TRBD1 (6 bases). The CDR3 extends over 15 amino acids. The germline CDR1 and CDR2 sequences are SEHNR and FQNEAQ (reference sequence). The V end lost 3 bases, the J end lost 2 bases, and 13 bases lay between the germline ends. This chain's CDR3 is CASSLERGSNYGYTF. CDR3 bases: TGTGCCAGCAGCTTGGAAAGGGGGTCCAACTATGGCTACACCTTC.

On this clone itself: Other DNA sequences in the sample encode the same CDR3. This chain joins TRBV3-1 (or the pseudogene TRBV3-2) and TRBJ1-2; unclear D gene. From germline, CDR1 is LGHDT and CDR2 YNNKEL (reference sequence). Trimming removed 0 bases from V and 7 bases from J, with 6 bases in between. The CDR3 sequence is 12 residues long. DNA of the CDR3: TGTGCCAGCAGCCAAGATCTCGGTGGCTACACCTTC. Its translation: CASSQDLGGYTF.